The 31 T cell receptor beta chains presented below share a single source sample, sequenced in a study of CD8+ T cells in alopecia areata. Treatment here: oral pan-JAK inhibitor, 5-10 mg twice daily. RNA, once extracted, was reverse transcribed into cDNA for use as the sequencing template. The table came from immunoSEQ multiplex PCR; TCRdb's copy has only in-frame clones and leaves some out. Seen here are a few hundred thousand clones, 50% to 70% observed once, and the top ten hold roughly 1.4%. Material: CD4+ T cells sorted from blood, obtained at week 4, from a patient treated with tofacitinib. The receptors derive from a human donor with alopecia areata.

A few counts support this clone. The chain carries TRBV9 and TRBJ2-5; D is ambiguous. V lost 0 bases and J lost 5, with 2 bases in between. The CDR3 consists of 11 residues. The germline V gene has CDR1 SGDLS and CDR2 YYNGEE. The CDR3 sequence: CASSVAETQYF. CDR3 nucleotides: TGTGCCAGCAGCGTAGCTGAGACCCAGTACTTC.

This clone was counted between two and nine times. DNA for the CDR3: TGTGCCAGCAGCTTAACCGGGACAGGGGCGAGTAGCTTGGATGGCTACACCTTC. The encoded protein is CASSLTGTGASSLDGYTF. The rearrangement uses TRBV7-2 and TRBJ1-2; 10 nucleotides agree with TRBD1. Per the germline V gene, CDR1 is SGHTA and CDR2 is FQGNSA. The junction had 15 bases not matched to a gene; V was cut back by 2 bases and J by 6 bases. This CDR3 contains 18 residues. The full variable domain, rest sourced from reference TRBV7-2 and TRBJ1-2, is GAGVSQSPSNKVTEKGKDVELRCDPISGHTALYWYRQSLGQGLEFLIYFQGNSAPDKSGLPSDRFSAERTGGSVSTLTIQRTQQEDSAVYLCASSLTGTGASSLDGYTFGSGTRLTVV.

The count of this clone is one. The J gene is TRBJ1-2, the V gene TRBV11-2; D is unresolved. The CDR3 runs 15 residues. Trimming shortened V by 5 bases and J by 2 bases, and 15 bases separated the two germline ends. The germline CDR1 and CDR2 sequences are SGHAT and FQNNGV. The CDR3 coding sequence is TGTGCCAGCAGCGCAGCGTTGCGACGGAACTATGGCTACACCTTC. Protein: CASSAALRRNYGYTF.

The chain uses TRBV29-1 and TRBJ2-7, with TRBD1 identical over 7 bases. J gave up 2 bases and V 4 bases, and 8 bases lay outside the gene matches. CDR3 length equals 14 residues. Germline loops: CDR1 SQVTM, CDR2 ANQGSEA. The CDR3 coding sequence is TGCAGCGTTGGTCCCAGACAGGGCACCTACGAGCAGTACTTC. This codes for CSVGPRQGTYEQYF.

Comment on this clone: Other DNA sequences of this sample code for an identical CDR3. The CDR3 DNA reads as TGCAGCGCCCGACAGGGGTCTAGCACAGATACGCAGTATTTT. It codes for CSARQGSSTDTQYF. J is TRBJ2-3 and V is TRBV29-1; 8 bases are shared with TRBD1. V lost 7 bases to trimming and J lost 0 bases; unmatched junction nucleotides: 6. There are 14 residues in the CDR3. Germline V gene lookup returns CDR1 SQVTM and CDR2 ANQGSEA.

The genes are TRBV6-1 and TRBJ1-6; D perhaps matches TRBD1 (5 bases). Germline loops: CDR1 MNHNS, CDR2 SASEGT. Trimming pared 5 bases from V and 10 bases from J, leaving 9 bases between. The CDR3 totals 12 residues. The CDR3 sequence: CASSPRVSPLHF. CDR3 DNA: TGTGCCAGCAGTCCCAGGGTATCACCCCTCCACTTT.

The V call is TRBV4-3, the J call TRBJ2-7, with 7 positions matching TRBD1. Germline lookup yields CDR1 LGHNA and CDR2 YSLEER. The trim removed 1 base at V and 3 bases at J, leaving 6 bases unmatched. The CDR3 sequence is 15 residues long. The CDR3 DNA is TGCGCCAGCAGCCAAGTGCACAGGGGTATCTACGAGCAGTACTTC. Protein: CASSQVHRGIYEQYF.

This clone was found once. The chain employs TRBV5-6 and TRBJ2-5; D is unresolved. CDR1 is SGHDT and CDR2 is YYEEEE in the germline V gene. Deletions cut 4 bases from V and 3 bases from J, with 16 bases between. CDR3 length equals 15 residues. CDR3 DNA: TGTGCCAGCAGCCGCCTGACTGCTGGAGAAGAGACCCAGTACTTC. This gives the protein CASSRLTAGEETQYF.

The rearrangement uses TRBV25-1 and TRBJ1-4, with D unclear. This CDR3 spans 15 amino acids. Germline V lookup: CDR1 MGHDK, CDR2 SYGVNS. V was pared by 1 base and J by 5 bases, with 11 bases between. The CDR3 is CASSELGGPNEKLFF. The CDR3 nucleotides are TGTGCCAGCAGTGAATTGGGCGGGCCAAATGAAAAACTGTTTTTT.

The chain is built from TRBV7-2 and TRBJ1-1, with 8 positions matching TRBD1. The junction had 17 bases not matched to a gene; V was cut back by 4 bases and J by 10 bases. CDR1 SGHTA and CDR2 FQGNSA come from the germline V gene. This CDR3 is 16 amino acids long. Here the CDR3 reads CASSSTISQGAGGAFF. The CDR3 DNA reads as TGTGCCAGCAGCTCAACCATCTCCCAGGGGGCCGGGGGAGCTTTCTTT.

There are a few counts of this clone. The rearrangement uses TRBV30 and TRBJ1-1; D gene ambiguous. The CDR3 is 14 amino acids. V lost 3 bases, J lost 1 base, and 12 bases lay in between. Looked up from germline, CDR1 is GTSNPN and CDR2 is SVGIG (reference sequence). CDR3 nucleotide sequence: TGTGCCTGGAGCCTCCCATGGCCGAACACTGAAGCTTTCTTT. Its translation: CAWSLPWPNTEAFF.

V is TRBV5-6 and J is TRBJ1-2; tentative D call: TRBD1 (5 bases). The CDR3 runs 13 residues. Germline V lookup: CDR1 SGHDT, CDR2 YYEEEE. Trimming cost V 2 bases and J 4 bases, with 9 bases left between them. CDR3 in DNA: TGTGCCAGCAGCTTAGACAGTCCCTATGGCTACACCTTC. This encodes CASSLDSPYGYTF.

The CDR3 here is CASSPRGGRFYEQYF. CDR3 nucleotides: TGTGCCAGCAGCCCGCGGGGGGGTCGATTCTACGAGCAGTACTTC. V gene TRBV7-2 combines with J gene TRBJ2-7; 9 positions match TRBD2. There are 15 residues in the CDR3. V lost 5 bases and J lost 3; bases outside the gene matches: 8. Germline loops: CDR1 SGHTA, CDR2 FQGNSA.

The genes are TRBV28 and TRBJ2-5, with a tentative D call TRBD1 (7 bases). Per the germline V gene, CDR1 is MDHEN and CDR2 is SYDVKM. This CDR3 has 14 amino acids. Between the trimmed V and J ends, which lost 8 bases and 4 bases, there was a span of 17 bases. The CDR3 bases are TGTGCCAGCGGGACAGTCGGGGGAACAGAGACCCAGTACTTC. It is translated as CASGTVGGTETQYF.

A single count supports this clone. The gene calls are TRBV14 and TRBJ1-1; no firm D call. The CDR3 totals 12 residues. Germline V CDR1 and CDR2: SGHDN, FVKESK. Trimming left V 1 base short and J 6 bases short, with 6 bases between. The CDR3 sequence: CASSQARAEAFF. The CDR3 coding sequence is TGTGCCAGCAGCCAAGCTCGGGCTGAAGCTTTCTTT.

The CDR3 nucleotides are TGTGCCAGCAGCTTACGGACTGGCGAACAGCAGTTCTTC. Translated, it gives CASSLRTGEQQFF. The V gene is TRBV7-2, the J gene TRBJ2-1; maybe TRBD2 (5 bases). This CDR3 region has 13 residues. Trimming left V 2 bases short and J 11 bases short, with 13 bases between. The germline gives CDR1 SGHTA, CDR2 FQGNSA.

The genes are TRBV21-1 and TRBJ1-2. TRBV21-1 is assigned pseudogene status. The CDR3 runs to 15 residues. This chain's CDR3 is CASRGPSRGGYGYTF. CDR3 sequence (DNA): TGTGCCAGCAGGGGCCCTTCCAGGGGGGGCTATGGCTACACCTTC.

CDR3: CASSPGTAPYEQYF. The CDR3 nucleotides read TGCGCCAGCAGCCCCGGGACAGCCCCCTACGAGCAGTACTTC. The genes are TRBV5-1 and TRBJ2-7; 7 bases are a match to TRBD1. Trimming at V came to 4 bases and at J to 2 bases, leaving 6 bases not matched to a gene. The germline V gene has CDR1 SGHRS and CDR2 YFSETQ. The CDR3 is made up of 14 amino acids. Variable domain in full (rest from reference TRBV5-1 and TRBJ2-7): KAGVTQTPRYLIKTRGQQVTLSCSPISGHRSVSWYQQTPGQGLQFLFEYFSETQRNKGNFPGRFSGRQFSNSRSEMNVSTLELGDSALYLCASSPGTAPYEQYFGPGTRLTVT.

There are a few counts of this clone. Relative to the germline gene, one junction end is altered; a read error may explain this. V gene TRBV2 combines with J gene TRBJ1-1; D remains ambiguous. The CDR3 is 13 residues long. Germline V gives CDR1 SNHLY, CDR2 FYNNEI. This CDR3 reads CASREATNTEAFF. CDR3 bases: TGTGCCAGCAGGGAAGCTACGAACACTGAAGCTTTCTTT.

A few counts support this clone. This chain links TRBV7-2 with TRBJ2-7; D not certain. The CDR3 covers 14 residues. The germline V and J ends were trimmed by 1 base and 5 bases, with 12 bases remaining between them. Per germline, CDR1 SGHTA and CDR2 FQGNSA. For the CDR3, the DNA is TGTGCCAGCAGCTTAGTTGCTAGTATCCACGAGCAGTACTTC. As protein: CASSLVASIHEQYF.

This chain connects TRBV9 to TRBJ1-1, with D uncertain. The germline V gene encodes CDR1 SGDLS and CDR2 YYNGEE. The CDR3 consists of 15 residues. V gave up 0 bases and J gave up 0 bases, with 9 bases separating them. CDR3 amino acids: CASSVEAGMNTEAFF. The CDR3 region has the DNA TGTGCCAGCAGCGTAGAGGCGGGTATGAACACTGAAGCTTTCTTT.

The CDR3 here is CAWSPGGPQRRSPLHF. The CDR3 region has the DNA TGTGCCTGGAGCCCAGGTGGACCTCAAAGGCGTTCACCCCTCCACTTT. The genes are TRBV30 and TRBJ1-6; no firm D call. The CDR3 covers 16 residues. The V end was cut by 3 bases, the J end by 9 bases, with 21 bases between. Germline V gene data show CDR1 as GTSNPN and CDR2 as SVGIG (reference sequence).

The V and J genes are TRBV27 and TRBJ2-7, with TRBD1 as a possible D gene (5 bases). Trimming left V 2 bases short and J 4 bases short, with 15 bases between. This CDR3 region has 15 residues. Germline CDR1 and CDR2: MNHEY and SMNVEV (reference sequence). CDR3 DNA sequence: TGTGCCAGCAGTTTAGGATCAAGGGGAAAGTACGAGCAGTACTTC. This gives the protein CASSLGSRGKYEQYF.

This clone was picked up a small number of times. The CDR3 DNA follows: TGTGCCAGCAGCTTGGCAGCTAGCGGGTACAATGAGCAGTTCTTC. Translated: CASSLAASGYNEQFF. The gene calls are TRBV7-9 and TRBJ2-1, with 8 bases that match TRBD2. This CDR3 region has 15 residues. With 3 bases clipped from V and 4 bases from J, the junction kept 5 bases outside the gene matches. CDR1 is SEHNR and CDR2 is FQNEAQ in the germline V gene (reference sequence).

J is TRBJ1-1 and V is TRBV10-3; a weak D match, TRBD1 (5 bases). This CDR3 spans 13 amino acids. Germline V gene lookup returns CDR1 ENHRY and CDR2 SYGVKD. Trimming pared 10 bases from V and 4 bases from J, leaving 16 bases between. CDR3 in DNA: TGTGCCACCACGGGACTGGAGGGCACTGAAGCTTTCTTT. It specifies CATTGLEGTEAFF.

The chain uses TRBV29-1 and TRBJ1-1, with D unresolved. Germline CDR1 is SQVTM and CDR2 is ANQGSEA. The CDR3 is 14 residues long. V was pared by 6 bases and J by 3 bases, with 17 bases between. The CDR3 here is CSVSVGLQDTEAFF. CDR3 bases: TGCAGCGTGTCCGTAGGACTTCAGGACACTGAAGCTTTCTTT.

The sample holds a few counts of this clone. The CDR3 region has the DNA TGCGCCAGCAGCCAAGATGGGAGGACCTACAATGAGCAGTTCTTC. It yields the protein CASSQDGRTYNEQFF. The J gene is TRBJ2-1, the V gene TRBV4-3; tentative D call: TRBD2 (6 bases). With 0 bases removed from V and 2 bases from J, the gap between germline ends came to 8 bases. The CDR3 contains 15 residues. Germline CDR1 and CDR2: LGHNA and YSLEER.

The rearrangement joins TRBV4-1 to TRBJ1-5; D is perhaps TRBD1 (5 bases). The CDR3 runs to 14 residues. The V end was cut by 0 bases, the J end by 6 bases, with 9 bases between. From germline, CDR1 is MGHRA and CDR2 YSYEKL. For the CDR3, the DNA is TGCGCCAGCAGCCAAGAGGGGGGGAGTCAGCCCCAGCATTTT. Protein product: CASSQEGGSQPQHF.

This clone was observed a handful of times. This chain joins TRBV5-5 and TRBJ1-2; unclear D gene. CDR1 and CDR2 (germline): SGHKS, YYEKEE (reference sequence). CDR3 size: 14 residues. V lost 2 bases and J lost 8, with 16 bases in between. The CDR3 DNA reads TGTGCCAGCAGCTTATATTCGGGGAACTTGGGCTACACCTTC. The encoded protein is CASSLYSGNLGYTF.

This chain uses TRBV30 with TRBJ2-6, with 14 bases lining up with TRBD2. J lost 4 bases, V lost 2 bases, and 7 bases had no gene match. This CDR3 is built from 18 residues. From germline, CDR1 is GTSNPN and CDR2 SVGIG (reference sequence). The CDR3 nucleotides are TGTGCCTGGAGTCGAGGGACTAGCGGGGGCAGGGGGGCCAACGTCCTGACTTTC. It translates to CAWSRGTSGGRGANVLTF. The full variable domain, in which reference TRBV30 and TRBJ2-6 provide the parts outside the CDR3, is SQTIHQWPATLVQPVGSPLSLECTVEGTSNPNLYWYRQAAGRGLQLLFYSVGIGQISSEVPQNLSASRPQDRQFILSSKKLLLSDSGFYLCAWSRGTSGGRGANVLTFGAGSRLTVL.

This clone was recorded a few times. The V and J genes are TRBV29-1 and TRBJ2-7; 8 nucleotides agree with TRBD1. CDR1 and CDR2 from the germline V gene are SQVTM and ANQGSEA. The CDR3 is 15 residues long. V shed 2 bases, J shed 2 bases, and the junction held 8 bases outside the gene matches. This CDR3 is CSVERWTGTTYEQYF. DNA for the CDR3: TGCAGCGTTGAACGGTGGACAGGGACGACCTACGAGCAGTACTTC.